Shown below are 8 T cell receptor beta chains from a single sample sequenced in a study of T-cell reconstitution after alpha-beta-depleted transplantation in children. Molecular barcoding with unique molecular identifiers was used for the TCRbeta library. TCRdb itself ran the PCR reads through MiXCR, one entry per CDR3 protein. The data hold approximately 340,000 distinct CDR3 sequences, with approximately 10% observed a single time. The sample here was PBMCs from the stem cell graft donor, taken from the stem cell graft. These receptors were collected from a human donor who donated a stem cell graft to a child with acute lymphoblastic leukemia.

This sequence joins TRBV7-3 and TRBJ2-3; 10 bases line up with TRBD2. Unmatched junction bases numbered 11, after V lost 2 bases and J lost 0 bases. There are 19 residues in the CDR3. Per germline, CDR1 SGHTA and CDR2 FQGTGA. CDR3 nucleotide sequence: TGTGCCAGCAGCTTAGTACCTAGCGGGAGCCCGTCTAGCACAGATACGCAGTATTTT. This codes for CASSLVPSGSPSSTDTQYF.

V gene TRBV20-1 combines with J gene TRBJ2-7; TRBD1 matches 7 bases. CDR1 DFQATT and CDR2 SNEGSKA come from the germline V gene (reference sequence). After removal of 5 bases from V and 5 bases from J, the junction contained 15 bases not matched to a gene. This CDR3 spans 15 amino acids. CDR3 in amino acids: CSAPVATGSLDEQYF. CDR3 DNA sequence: TGCAGTGCTCCCGTAGCGACAGGGAGTCTGGACGAGCAGTACTTC.

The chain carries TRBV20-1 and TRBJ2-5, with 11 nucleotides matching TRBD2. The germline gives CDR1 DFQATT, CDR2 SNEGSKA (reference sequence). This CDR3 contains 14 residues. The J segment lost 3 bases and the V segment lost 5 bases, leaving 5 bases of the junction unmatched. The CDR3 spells CSARLAGQKETQYF. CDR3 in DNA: TGCAGTGCTCGACTAGCGGGGCAAAAAGAGACCCAGTACTTC.

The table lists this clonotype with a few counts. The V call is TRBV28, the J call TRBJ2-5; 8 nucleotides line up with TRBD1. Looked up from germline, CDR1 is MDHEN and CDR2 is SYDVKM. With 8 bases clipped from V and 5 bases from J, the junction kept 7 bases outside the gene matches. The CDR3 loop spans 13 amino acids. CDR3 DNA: TGTGCCAGCCGGCAGGGGGCATGGGAGACCCAGTACTTC. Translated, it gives CASRQGAWETQYF.

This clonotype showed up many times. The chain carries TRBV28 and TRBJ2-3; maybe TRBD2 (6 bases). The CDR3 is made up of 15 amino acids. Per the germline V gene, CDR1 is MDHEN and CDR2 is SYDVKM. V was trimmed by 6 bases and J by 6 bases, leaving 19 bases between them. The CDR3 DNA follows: TGTGCCAGCAGGGACTCCGGGGGAGGAGCCGATACGCAGTATTTT. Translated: CASRDSGGGADTQYF.

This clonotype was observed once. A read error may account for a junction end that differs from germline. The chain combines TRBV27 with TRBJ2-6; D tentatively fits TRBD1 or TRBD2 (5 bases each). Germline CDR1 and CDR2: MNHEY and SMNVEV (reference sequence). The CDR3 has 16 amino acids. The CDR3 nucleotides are TGTGCCAACAGTTTATCCGGGGCCTCTGGGGCCAACGTCCTGACTTTC. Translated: CANSLSGASGANVLTF.

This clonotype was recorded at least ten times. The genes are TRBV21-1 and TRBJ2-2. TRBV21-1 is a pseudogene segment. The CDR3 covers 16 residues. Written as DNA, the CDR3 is TGTGCCAGCAGCAAAGAGCCGGGTTTATACACCGGGGAGCTGTTTTTT. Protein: CASSKEPGLYTGELFF.

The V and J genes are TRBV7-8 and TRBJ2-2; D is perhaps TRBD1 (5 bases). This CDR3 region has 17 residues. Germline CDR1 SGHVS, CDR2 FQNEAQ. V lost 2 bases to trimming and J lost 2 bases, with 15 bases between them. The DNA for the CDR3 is TGTGCCAGCAGCTTAAGGGTTTGGCAGGGAAACACCGGGGAGCTGTTTTTT. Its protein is CASSLRVWQGNTGELFF.